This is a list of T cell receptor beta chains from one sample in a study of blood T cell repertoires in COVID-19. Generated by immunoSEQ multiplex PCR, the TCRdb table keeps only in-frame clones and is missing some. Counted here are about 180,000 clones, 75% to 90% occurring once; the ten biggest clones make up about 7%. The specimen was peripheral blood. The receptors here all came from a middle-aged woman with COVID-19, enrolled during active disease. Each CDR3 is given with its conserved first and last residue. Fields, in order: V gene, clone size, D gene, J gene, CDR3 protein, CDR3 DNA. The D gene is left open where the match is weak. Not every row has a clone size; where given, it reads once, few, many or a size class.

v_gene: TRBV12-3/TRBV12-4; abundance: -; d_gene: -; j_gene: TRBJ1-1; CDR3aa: CASSPLGRAEAFF; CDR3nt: TGTGCCAGCAGTCCCCTAGGGCGGGCTGAAGCTTTCTTT
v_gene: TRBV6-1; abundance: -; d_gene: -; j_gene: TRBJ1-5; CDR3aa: CASSERDSMNQPQHF; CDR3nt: TGTGCCAGCAGTGAAAGGGACTCAATGAATCAGCCCCAGCATTTT
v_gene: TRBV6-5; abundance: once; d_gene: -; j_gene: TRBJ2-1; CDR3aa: CASDGGKGVNEQFF; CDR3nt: TGTGCCAGTGACGGGGGGAAGGGGGTCAATGAGCAGTTCTTC
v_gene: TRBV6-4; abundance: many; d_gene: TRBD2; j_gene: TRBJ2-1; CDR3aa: CASSETSGDYNEQFF; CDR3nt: TGTGCCAGCAGTGAAACTAGCGGGGACTACAATGAGCAGTTCTTC
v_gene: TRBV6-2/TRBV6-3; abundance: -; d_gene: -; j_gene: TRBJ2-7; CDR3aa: CASSYSNTTFPYEQYF; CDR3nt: TGTGCCAGCAGTTACTCGAATACGACATTCCCCTACGAGCAGTACTTC
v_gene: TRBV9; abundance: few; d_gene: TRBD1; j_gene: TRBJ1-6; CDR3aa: CASSVADRGRSPLHF; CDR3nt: TGTGCCAGCAGCGTAGCTGACAGGGGAAGATCACCCCTCCACTTT
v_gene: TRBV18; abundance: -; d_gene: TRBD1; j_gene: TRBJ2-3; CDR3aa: CASSPPGQGSPDTQYF; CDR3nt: TGTGCCAGCTCACCACCGGGACAGGGTTCTCCGGATACGCAGTATTTT
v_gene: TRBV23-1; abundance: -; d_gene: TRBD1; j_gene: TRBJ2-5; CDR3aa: CASSQSEDRGQETQYF; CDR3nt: TGCGCCAGCAGTCAATCGGAGGACAGGGGGCAAGAGACCCAGTACTTC
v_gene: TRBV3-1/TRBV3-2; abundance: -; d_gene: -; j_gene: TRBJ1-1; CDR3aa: CASSRSHRDTEAFF; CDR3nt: TGTGCCAGCAGCCGATCCCACAGGGACACTGAAGCTTTCTTT
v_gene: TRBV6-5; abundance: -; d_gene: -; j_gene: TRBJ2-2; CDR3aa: CASSSRDRTGELFF; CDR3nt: TGTGCCAGCAGTTCCAGGGATAGGACCGGGGAGCTGTTTTTT
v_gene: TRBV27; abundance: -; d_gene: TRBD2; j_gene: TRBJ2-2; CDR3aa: CASRGTSGNTGELFF; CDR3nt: TGTGCCAGCAGGGGGACTAGCGGTAACACCGGGGAGCTGTTTTTT
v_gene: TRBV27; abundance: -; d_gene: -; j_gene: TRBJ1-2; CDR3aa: CASSLGRGDYGYTF; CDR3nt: TGTGCCAGCAGTTTAGGGCGGGGGGACTATGGCTACACCTTC
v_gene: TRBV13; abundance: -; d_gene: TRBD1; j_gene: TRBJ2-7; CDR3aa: CASSLGGTVREQYF; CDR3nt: TGTGCCAGCAGCTTAGGGGGGACAGTCCGGGAGCAGTACTTC
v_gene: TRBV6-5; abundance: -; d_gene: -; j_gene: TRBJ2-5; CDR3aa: CASPRETQYF; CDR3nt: TGTGCCAGCCCCCGGGAGACCCAGTACTTC
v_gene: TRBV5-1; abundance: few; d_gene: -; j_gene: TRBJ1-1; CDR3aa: CASSPPGNEAFF; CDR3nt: TGCGCCAGCAGCCCCCCGGGTAATGAAGCTTTCTTT
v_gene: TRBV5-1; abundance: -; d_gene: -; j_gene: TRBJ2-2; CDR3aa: CASRSNIAFDGELFF; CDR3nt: TGCGCCAGCCGCTCAAATATAGCATTCGACGGGGAGCTGTTTTTT
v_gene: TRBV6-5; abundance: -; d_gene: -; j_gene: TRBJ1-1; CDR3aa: CASTILGNTEAFF; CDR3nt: TGTGCCAGCACCATACTAGGCAACACTGAAGCTTTCTTT
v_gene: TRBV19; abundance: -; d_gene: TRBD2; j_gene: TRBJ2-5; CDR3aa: CASALAGLETQYF; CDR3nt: TGTGCCAGCGCACTAGCGGGGCTGGAGACCCAGTACTTC
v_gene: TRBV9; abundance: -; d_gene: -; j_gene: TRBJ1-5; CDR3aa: CASSVGEGGGQPQHF; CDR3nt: TGTGCCAGCAGCGTAGGGGAGGGGGGTGGTCAGCCCCAGCATTTT
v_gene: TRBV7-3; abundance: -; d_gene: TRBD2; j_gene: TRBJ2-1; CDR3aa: CASSPTGTRFDEQFF; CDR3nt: TGTGCCAGCAGCCCCACAGGGACTAGGTTCGATGAGCAGTTCTTC
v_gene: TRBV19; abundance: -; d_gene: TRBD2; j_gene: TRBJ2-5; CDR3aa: CASSTGLAGGETQYF; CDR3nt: TGTGCCAGTAGTACTGGCCTAGCGGGGGGAGAGACCCAGTACTTC
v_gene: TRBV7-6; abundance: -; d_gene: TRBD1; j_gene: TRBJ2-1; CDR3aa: CASSSGTGAFNEQFF; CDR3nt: TGTGCCAGCAGCTCCGGGACAGGGGCTTTCAATGAGCAGTTCTTC
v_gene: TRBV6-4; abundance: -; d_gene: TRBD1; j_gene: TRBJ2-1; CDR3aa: CASRLRQGYNEQFF; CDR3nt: TGTGCCAGCAGACTTCGACAGGGGTACAATGAGCAGTTCTTC
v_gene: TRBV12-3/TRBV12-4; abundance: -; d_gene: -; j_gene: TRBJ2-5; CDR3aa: CASSVSEETQYF; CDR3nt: TGTGCCAGCAGTGTTTCGGAAGAGACCCAGTACTTC
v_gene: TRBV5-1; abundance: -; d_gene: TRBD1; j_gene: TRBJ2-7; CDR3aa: CASSPDRGPYEQYF; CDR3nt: TGCGCCAGCAGCCCGGACAGGGGTCCCTACGAGCAGTACTTC
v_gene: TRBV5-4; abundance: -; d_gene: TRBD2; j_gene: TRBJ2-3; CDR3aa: CASSPGGLAGGSDTQYF; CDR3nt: TGTGCCAGCAGCCCAGGGGGACTAGCGGGGGGATCAGATACGCAGTATTTT
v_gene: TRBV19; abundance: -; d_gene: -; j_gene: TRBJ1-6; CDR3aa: CASSIEAGSPLHF; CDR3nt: TGTGCCAGTAGTATTGAGGCGGGTTCACCCCTCCACTTT
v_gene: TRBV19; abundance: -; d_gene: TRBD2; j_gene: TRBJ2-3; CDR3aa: CASNLLAGSPDTQYF; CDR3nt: TGTGCCAGTAATCTTCTAGCGGGGTCCCCGGATACGCAGTATTTT
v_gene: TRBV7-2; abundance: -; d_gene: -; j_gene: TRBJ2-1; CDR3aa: CASSFGSSYNEQFF; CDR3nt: TGTGCCAGCAGCTTCGGGAGCTCCTACAATGAGCAGTTCTTC
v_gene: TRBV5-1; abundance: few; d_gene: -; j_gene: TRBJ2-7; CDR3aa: CASRPDGGEENEQYF; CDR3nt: TGCGCCAGCAGACCCGACGGCGGGGAGGAGAACGAGCAGTACTTC
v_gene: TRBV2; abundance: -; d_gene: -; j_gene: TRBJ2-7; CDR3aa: CASRLGGSNPYEQYF; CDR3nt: TGTGCCAGCAGATTAGGGGGATCCAACCCTTACGAGCAGTACTTC
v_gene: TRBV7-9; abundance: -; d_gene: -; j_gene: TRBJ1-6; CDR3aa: CASSSSLQGSYNSPLHF; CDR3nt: TGTGCCAGCAGCTCCTCCCTGCAGGGGTCTTATAATTCACCCCTCCACTTT
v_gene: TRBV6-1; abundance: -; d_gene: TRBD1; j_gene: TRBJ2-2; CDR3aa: CASREDRETGELFF; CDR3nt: TGTGCCAGCAGGGAAGACAGGGAAACCGGGGAGCTGTTTTTT
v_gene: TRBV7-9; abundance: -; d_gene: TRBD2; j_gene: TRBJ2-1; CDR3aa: CASSPLGTSGKDEQFF; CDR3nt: TGTGCCAGCAGCCCCCTCGGGACTAGCGGGAAGGATGAGCAGTTCTTC
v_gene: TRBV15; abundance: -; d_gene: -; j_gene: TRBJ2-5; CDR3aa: CATSTGSGEGQETQYF; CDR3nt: TGTGCCACCAGCACAGGTAGCGGAGAGGGGCAAGAGACCCAGTACTTC
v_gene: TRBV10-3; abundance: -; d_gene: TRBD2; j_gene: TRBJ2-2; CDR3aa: CAISGGIDTGELFF; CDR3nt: TGTGCCATCAGCGGGGGGATTGACACCGGGGAGCTGTTTTTT
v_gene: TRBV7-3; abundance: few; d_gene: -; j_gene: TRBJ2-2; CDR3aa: CASSRSGSNTGELFF; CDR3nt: TGTGCCAGCAGCCGGAGCGGGTCGAACACCGGGGAGCTGTTTTTT
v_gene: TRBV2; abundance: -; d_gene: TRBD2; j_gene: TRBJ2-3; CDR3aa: CASKERGFSTDTQYF; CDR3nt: TGTGCCAGCAAAGAGCGGGGTTTTAGCACAGATACGCAGTATTTT
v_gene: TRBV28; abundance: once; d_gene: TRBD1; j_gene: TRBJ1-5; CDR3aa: CASEGGTGKVRSQPQHF; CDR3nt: TGTGCCAGCGAGGGTGGGACAGGGAAAGTTCGTAGTCAGCCCCAGCATTTT
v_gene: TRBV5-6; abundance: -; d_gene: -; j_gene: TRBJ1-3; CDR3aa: CASSLGGFGNTIYF; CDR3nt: TGTGCCAGCAGCTTGGGGGGCTTTGGAAACACCATATATTTT
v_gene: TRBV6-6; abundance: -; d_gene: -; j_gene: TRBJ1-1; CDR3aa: CASTFNTEAFF; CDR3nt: TGTGCCAGCACCTTTAACACTGAAGCTTTCTTT
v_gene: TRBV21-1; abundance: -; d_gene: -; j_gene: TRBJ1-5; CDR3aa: CASSKAPGNQPQHF; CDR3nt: TGTGCCAGCAGCAAAGCGCCGGGCAATCAGCCCCAGCATTTT
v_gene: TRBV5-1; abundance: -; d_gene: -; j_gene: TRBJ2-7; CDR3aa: CASSSQGSHEQYF; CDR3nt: TGCGCCAGCAGCTCCCAGGGATCCCACGAGCAGTACTTC
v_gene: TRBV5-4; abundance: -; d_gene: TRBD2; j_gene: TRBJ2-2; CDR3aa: CASSLLESGDTGELFF; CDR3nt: TGTGCCAGCAGCTTGCTGGAGAGCGGGGACACCGGGGAGCTGTTTTTT
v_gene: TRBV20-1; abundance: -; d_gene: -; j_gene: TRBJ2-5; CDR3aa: CSATQSETQYF; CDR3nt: TGCAGTGCTACACAGTCGGAGACCCAGTACTTC
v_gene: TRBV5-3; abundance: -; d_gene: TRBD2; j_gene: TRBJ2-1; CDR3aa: CARSLKTSGGSSYNEQFF; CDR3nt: TGTGCCAGAAGCTTGAAAACTAGCGGGGGGAGCTCCTACAATGAGCAGTTCTTC
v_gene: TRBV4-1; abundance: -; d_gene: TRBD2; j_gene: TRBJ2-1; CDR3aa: CASSGGLAGNNEQFF; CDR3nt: TGCGCCAGCAGCGGGGGACTAGCGGGGAACAATGAGCAGTTCTTC
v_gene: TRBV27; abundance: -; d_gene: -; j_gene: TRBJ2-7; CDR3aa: CASSLSGPFEQYF; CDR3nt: TGTGCCAGCAGTTTATCGGGCCCCTTTGAGCAGTACTTC
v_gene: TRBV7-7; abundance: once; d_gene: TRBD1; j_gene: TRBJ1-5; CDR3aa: CASGSGTGGSPHQPQHF; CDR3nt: TGTGCCAGCGGGTCCGGGACAGGGGGCTCACCCCATCAGCCCCAGCATTTT
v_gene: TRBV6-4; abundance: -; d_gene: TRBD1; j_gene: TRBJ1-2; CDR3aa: CASSDRTTGRRGYTF; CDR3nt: TGTGCCAGCAGTGACCGAACGACAGGGAGAAGGGGCTACACCTTC
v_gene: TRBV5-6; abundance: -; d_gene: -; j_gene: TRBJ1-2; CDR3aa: CASSLGALYYGYTF; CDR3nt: TGTGCCAGCAGCTTGGGGGCCCTATACTATGGCTACACCTTC
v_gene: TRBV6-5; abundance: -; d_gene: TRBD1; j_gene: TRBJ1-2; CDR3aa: CASRTGTGDGYTF; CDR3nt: TGTGCCAGTAGAACAGGGACAGGGGACGGCTACACCTTC
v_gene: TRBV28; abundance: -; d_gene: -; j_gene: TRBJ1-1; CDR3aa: CASAFRGGTEAFF; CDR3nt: TGTGCCAGCGCCTTTAGGGGGGGCACTGAAGCTTTCTTT
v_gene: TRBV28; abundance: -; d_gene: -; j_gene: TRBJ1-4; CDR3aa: CASSLTAPEKLFF; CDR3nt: TGTGCCAGCAGTTTAACAGCCCCTGAAAAACTGTTTTTT
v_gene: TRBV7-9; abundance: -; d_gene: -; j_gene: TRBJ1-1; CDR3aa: CASRLDSSLPEAFF; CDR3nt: TGTGCCAGCAGGCTGGACAGTTCCCTACCGGAGGCTTTCTTT
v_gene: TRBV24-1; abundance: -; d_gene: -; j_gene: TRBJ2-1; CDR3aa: CATSGSVEQFF; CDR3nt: TGTGCCACCTCGGGTTCGGTTGAGCAGTTCTTC
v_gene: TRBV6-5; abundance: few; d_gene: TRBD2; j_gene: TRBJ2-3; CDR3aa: CASSYSIAGTDTQYF; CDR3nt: TGTGCCAGCAGTTACTCGATAGCGGGAACAGATACGCAGTATTTT
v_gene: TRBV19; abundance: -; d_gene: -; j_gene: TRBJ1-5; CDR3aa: CASHQGVSNQPQHF; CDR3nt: TGTGCCAGTCATCAGGGTGTTAGCAATCAGCCCCAGCATTTT
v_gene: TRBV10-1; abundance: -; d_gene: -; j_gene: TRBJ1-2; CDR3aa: CATFVGGRGYTF; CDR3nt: TGCGCCACCTTCGTCGGGGGGCGAGGCTACACCTTC
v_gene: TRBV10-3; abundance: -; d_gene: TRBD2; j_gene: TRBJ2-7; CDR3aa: CAISESTSGRPYEQYF; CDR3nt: TGTGCCATCAGTGAGTCGACTAGCGGGAGGCCCTACGAGCAGTACTTC